This TCR beta chain appears in the sequencing data of a study of shared clonotypes between healthy human individuals. In the study overall: A donor's plate count was three for CD4 naive and three for CD4 memory; CD8 naive had two and CD8 memory one.

Study-level findings and limits: Several donors showed sharing of approximately 4.7% of naive CD4 clonotypes.

To note about this clone: The antigen remains undetermined.

Deep was the level at which the assay was run. This table comes from immunoSEQ multiplex PCR, and its TCRdb copy is limited to in-frame clones, with some not included. The data hold some 630,000 clones, with approximately 75% observed a single time. CDR3 size: 13 residues. V lost 11 bases and J lost 3; bases outside the gene matches: 7. Germline lookup yields CDR1 MNHEY and CDR2 SVGAGI. This clonotype originated in a woman in her 30s in good health. The chain carries TRBV6-5 and TRBJ1-2; 9 bases match TRBD1. Sequences were obtained from memory CD4+ T cells sorted from blood. Subset: CD45RA-negative fraction. For the CDR3, the DNA is TGTGCCTCCGGGGACAGGGCCTACTATGGCTACACCTTC. Translating it yields CASGDRAYYGYTF.